These T cell receptor beta chains were read from a single sample in a study of CD8 T cell repertoires and HIV-1 epitope variants. Using immunoSEQ multiplex PCR, the repertoire was profiled, and TCRdb retains in-frame clones only, with some absent. The sample records 1,200 or so clones, around 70% being singletons. No cognate antigen is known for these TCRs. Sequencing used cultured CD8+ T cells derived from PBMCs. Receptor source: a male donor with HIV. Each CDR3 is given with its conserved first and last residue. Fields, in order: CDR3 DNA, CDR3 protein, CDR3 length, V gene, clone size, J gene, D gene. The D gene is left open where the match is weak. For some rows the clone size is stated as once, few or many, or as a class when expanded; others skip it.

cdr3_nt: TGTGCCAGCAGCCACGGGACAGGGTTTAACTATGGCTACACCTTC
cdr3_aa: CASSHGTGFNYGYTF
cdr3_length: 15
v_call: TRBV14
clone_size: .
j_call: TRBJ1-2
d_call: TRBD1

cdr3_nt: TGTGCCAGCAGCCCTTACGATCCGGACAGGGAATACTACGAGCAGTACTTC
cdr3_aa: CASSPYDPDREYYEQYF
cdr3_length: 17
v_call: TRBV5-8
clone_size: .
j_call: TRBJ2-7
d_call: TRBD1

cdr3_nt: TGCGCCAGCAGCTTGGAGGGTACCAATCAGCCCCAGCATTTT
cdr3_aa: CASSLEGTNQPQHF
cdr3_length: 14
v_call: TRBV5-1
clone_size: .
j_call: TRBJ1-5
d_call: .

cdr3_nt: TGTGCCAGCAGTAGTGACCGATGGGACAGGGAAACCTACGAGCAGTACTTC
cdr3_aa: CASSSDRWDRETYEQYF
cdr3_length: 17
v_call: TRBV25-1
clone_size: .
j_call: TRBJ2-7
d_call: TRBD1

cdr3_nt: TGTGCCAGCAGCTTCAGAAGCGGGAGTTACAATGAGCAGTTCTTC
cdr3_aa: CASSFRSGSYNEQFF
cdr3_length: 15
v_call: TRBV11-3
clone_size: .
j_call: TRBJ2-1
d_call: TRBD2

cdr3_nt: TGTGCCACCCTAGGGGACTCTACTTACGAGCAGTACTTC
cdr3_aa: CATLGDSTYEQYF
cdr3_length: 13
v_call: TRBV10-3
clone_size: few
j_call: TRBJ2-7
d_call: .

cdr3_nt: TGTGCCAGCAGCTTAGACGGTGCCAGTGAGCAGTTCTTC
cdr3_aa: CASSLDGASEQFF
cdr3_length: 13
v_call: TRBV7-2
clone_size: few
j_call: TRBJ2-1
d_call: .

cdr3_nt: TGTGCCAGCAGCTCAGGGGGGGACACCGGGGAGCTGTTTTTT
cdr3_aa: CASSSGGDTGELFF
cdr3_length: 14
v_call: TRBV9
clone_size: .
j_call: TRBJ2-2
d_call: .

cdr3_nt: TGTGCCAGCAGTCCTGGACTGAGAGACGGTACGCAGTATTTT
cdr3_aa: CASSPGLRDGTQYF
cdr3_length: 14
v_call: TRBV6-5
clone_size: few
j_call: TRBJ2-3
d_call: .

cdr3_nt: TGTGCCAGCAGCCAGGACACATACTACGAGCAGTACTTC
cdr3_aa: CASSQDTYYEQYF
cdr3_length: 13
v_call: TRBV7-6
clone_size: .
j_call: TRBJ2-7
d_call: .

cdr3_nt: TGCAGCGTTGAAGATCGTAGGGGCACCCAGTACTTC
cdr3_aa: CSVEDRRGTQYF
cdr3_length: 12
v_call: TRBV29-1
clone_size: .
j_call: TRBJ2-5
d_call: .

cdr3_nt: TGTGCCAGCAGCCCAATGGGACAGGGTGTCTACGAGCAGTACTTC
cdr3_aa: CASSPMGQGVYEQYF
cdr3_length: 15
v_call: TRBV13
clone_size: .
j_call: TRBJ2-7
d_call: TRBD1

cdr3_nt: TGTGCCAGCAGCTTGGGACTAGCGGGAGGGCCCACAGATACGCAGTATTTT
cdr3_aa: CASSLGLAGGPTDTQYF
cdr3_length: 17
v_call: TRBV7-2
clone_size: .
j_call: TRBJ2-3
d_call: TRBD2

cdr3_nt: TGTGCCAGTAGTATACAGCCGGGACTAGCGGGAGATTTCTTAGATGAGCAGTTCTTC
cdr3_aa: CASSIQPGLAGDFLDEQFF
cdr3_length: 19
v_call: TRBV19
clone_size: .
j_call: TRBJ2-1
d_call: TRBD2

cdr3_nt: TGTGCCAGCAGCACAGGGGTTGGCAGGGTCCCCTACGAGCAGTACTTC
cdr3_aa: CASSTGVGRVPYEQYF
cdr3_length: 16
v_call: TRBV7-8
clone_size: .
j_call: TRBJ2-7
d_call: TRBD1

cdr3_nt: TGCGCCAGCAGCTTGGAAGGAGAGACCTACAATGAGCAGTTCTTC
cdr3_aa: CASSLEGETYNEQFF
cdr3_length: 15
v_call: TRBV5-1
clone_size: .
j_call: TRBJ2-1
d_call: .

cdr3_nt: TGTGCCAGTACCCCCCGGGACCCTCGACATGGCTACACCTTC
cdr3_aa: CASTPRDPRHGYTF
cdr3_length: 14
v_call: TRBV19
clone_size: few
j_call: TRBJ1-2
d_call: .

cdr3_nt: TGTGCCAGCAGTGAAGGCAGTACCTACGAGCAGTACTTC
cdr3_aa: CASSEGSTYEQYF
cdr3_length: 13
v_call: TRBV6-1
clone_size: .
j_call: TRBJ2-7
d_call: .

cdr3_nt: TGTGCCAGCAGTTACTCCTTCTCTGGGGCCAACGTCCTGACTTTC
cdr3_aa: CASSYSFSGANVLTF
cdr3_length: 15
v_call: TRBV6-5
clone_size: .
j_call: TRBJ2-6
d_call: .

cdr3_nt: TGTGCCACCAGCGGACTGGGCTCCCCGGGACAGGGGGAGTATGGCTACACCTTC
cdr3_aa: CATSGLGSPGQGEYGYTF
cdr3_length: 18
v_call: TRBV15
clone_size: .
j_call: TRBJ1-2
d_call: TRBD1

cdr3_nt: TGTGCCAGCGAGTCAGGCACCTACGAGCAGTACTTC
cdr3_aa: CASESGTYEQYF
cdr3_length: 12
v_call: TRBV6-5
clone_size: .
j_call: TRBJ2-7
d_call: .

cdr3_nt: TGTGCCAGCAGCGCTTCAGGGGATACGCAGTATTTT
cdr3_aa: CASSASGDTQYF
cdr3_length: 12
v_call: TRBV9
clone_size: .
j_call: TRBJ2-3
d_call: .

cdr3_nt: TGTGCCAGTAGTATCGGTAGGGCAGGCTACACCTTC
cdr3_aa: CASSIGRAGYTF
cdr3_length: 12
v_call: TRBV19
clone_size: .
j_call: TRBJ1-2
d_call: .

cdr3_nt: TGTGCCAGCAGTTTTCGGACAGGGGGTGGCTACACCTTC
cdr3_aa: CASSFRTGGGYTF
cdr3_length: 13
v_call: TRBV28
clone_size: .
j_call: TRBJ1-2
d_call: TRBD1

cdr3_nt: TGTGCCAGCAGTTTCGGGGGAAACTCCTATGGCTACACCTTC
cdr3_aa: CASSFGGNSYGYTF
cdr3_length: 14
v_call: TRBV28
clone_size: .
j_call: TRBJ1-2
d_call: .

cdr3_nt: TGTGCCATGACTTCCGGGACAGCGAGATTCGCTGAAGCTTTCTTT
cdr3_aa: CAMTSGTARFAEAFF
cdr3_length: 15
v_call: TRBV10-3
clone_size: .
j_call: TRBJ1-1
d_call: TRBD1

cdr3_nt: TGTGCCAGCAGCTTAACCTCAGGGACTTTCGCCTACGAGCAGTACTTC
cdr3_aa: CASSLTSGTFAYEQYF
cdr3_length: 16
v_call: TRBV27
clone_size: large
j_call: TRBJ2-7
d_call: .

cdr3_nt: TGTGCCAGCAGCTTGGGTACAACGAACACCGGGGAGCTGTTTTTT
cdr3_aa: CASSLGTTNTGELFF
cdr3_length: 15
v_call: TRBV5-6
clone_size: .
j_call: TRBJ2-2
d_call: .

cdr3_nt: TGTGCCAGCAGCATCAGCGGGAGGGACATGTTGAATGAGCAGTTCTTC
cdr3_aa: CASSISGRDMLNEQFF
cdr3_length: 16
v_call: TRBV13
clone_size: few
j_call: TRBJ2-1
d_call: TRBD2

cdr3_nt: TGTGCCAGCAGCTTATCGCTGGGGCAAGAGACCCAGTACTTC
cdr3_aa: CASSLSLGQETQYF
cdr3_length: 14
v_call: TRBV7-2
clone_size: .
j_call: TRBJ2-5
d_call: .

cdr3_nt: TGTGCCAGCAGTAACCAACTACTTTACAATGAGCAGTTCTTC
cdr3_aa: CASSNQLLYNEQFF
cdr3_length: 14
v_call: TRBV27
clone_size: .
j_call: TRBJ2-1
d_call: .

cdr3_nt: TGTGCCAGTAGTCCGAGCGGGAGCTCCTACGAGCAGTACTTC
cdr3_aa: CASSPSGSSYEQYF
cdr3_length: 14
v_call: TRBV19
clone_size: .
j_call: TRBJ2-7
d_call: TRBD2

cdr3_nt: TGCGCCAGCAGCTTGGGGGACAGTGGCTACGAGCAGTACTTC
cdr3_aa: CASSLGDSGYEQYF
cdr3_length: 14
v_call: TRBV5-1
clone_size: .
j_call: TRBJ2-7
d_call: TRBD1